The rows below give T cell receptor beta chains drawn from one sample of a study of T cells in Graves' hyperthyroidism and ophthalmopathy. TCRdb analysed the multiplex PCR reads with MiXCR anew, one entry per CDR3 protein. The table includes about 570,000 distinct CDR3 sequences, about 43% detected once. The sequencing input was peripheral blood or thyroid tissue (not recorded which). The receptors were gathered from an adult woman with Graves' disease, either hyperthyroidism or ophthalmopathy (not recorded which). Both conserved end residues are part of each CDR3. A D gene is named only where the DNA matches it firmly. Expanded clones are given a class, and other clones once, few, many or no size at all.

d_gene,abundance,v_gene,j_gene,CDR3aa,CDR3nt
.,.,TRBV9,TRBJ1-2,CASSPRLAAYTF,TGTGCCAGCAGCCCTCGCCTAGCGGCCTACACCTTC
.,.,TRBV7-2,TRBJ1-2,CASSSRMGGGLSGYTF,TGTGCCAGCAGCTCCCGAATGGGGGGAGGATTAAGCGGCTACACCTTC
.,many,TRBV5-1,TRBJ2-5,CASSVTVEETQYF,TGCGCCAGCAGCGTTACAGTTGAGGAGACCCAGTACTTC
.,many,TRBV7-9,TRBJ2-7,CASSLALASYEQYF,TGTGCCAGCAGCTTAGCCCTAGCCTCCTACGAGCAGTACTTC
.,.,TRBV15,TRBJ2-6,CATSGTPSGANVLTF,TGTGCCACCAGCGGCACACCCTCTGGGGCCAACGTCCTGACTTTC
TRBD2,many,TRBV5-4,TRBJ2-5,CASSTPLAGVRETQYF,TGTGCCAGCAGCACCCCACTAGCGGGAGTGAGAGAGACCCAGTACTTC
.,.,TRBV14,TRBJ1-2,CASSRTGRPYSGYTF,TGTGCCAGCAGCCGGACTGGGAGACCCTATTCCGGCTACACCTTC
TRBD1,once,TRBV5-6,TRBJ1-2,CASSKRTGGFVGYTF,TGTGCCAGCAGCAAGCGGACAGGCGGCTTTGTAGGCTACACCTTC
.,.,TRBV19,TRBJ1-2,CASKGEGLYGYTF,TGTGCCTCCAAGGGGGAAGGACTCTATGGCTACACCTTC
TRBD1,.,TRBV10-3,TRBJ2-2,CAISGQGVVTGELFF,TGTGCCATCAGCGGACAGGGAGTAGTAACCGGGGAGCTGTTTTTT
TRBD2,many,TRBV7-9,TRBJ2-7,CASSSSGSKYEQYF,TGTGCCAGCAGCTCTAGCGGGAGTAAGTACGAGCAGTACTTC
.,many,TRBV5-1,TRBJ2-7,CASSLARGSSYEQYF,TGCGCCAGCAGCTTGGCGAGGGGCAGCTCCTACGAGCAGTACTTC
TRBD1,many,TRBV12-3/TRBV12-4,TRBJ2-6,CASRLDFGTGDFKANVLTF,TGTGCCAGCAGGTTGGATTTCGGGACAGGGGACTTCAAGGCCAACGTCCTGACTTTC
TRBD2,many,TRBV9,TRBJ2-7,CASSVSSGRYEQYF,TGTGCCAGCAGCGTCTCTAGCGGCCGCTACGAGCAGTACTTC
.,.,TRBV5-1,TRBJ1-1,CASSPGGFVAEAFF,TGCGCCAGCAGCCCGGGAGGGTTTGTAGCAGAAGCTTTCTTT
TRBD2,.,TRBV20-1,TRBJ2-7,CSARSRRGDYEQYF,TGCAGTGCCCGCAGTAGGCGGGGGGACTACGAGCAGTACTTC
.,many,TRBV5-1,TRBJ1-2,CASSLGRGGYTF,TGCGCCAGCAGCTTGGGTCGGGGTGGCTACACCTTC
.,.,TRBV11-2,TRBJ1-1,CASSLGGTRSVNTEAFF,TGTGCCAGCAGCTTAGGAGGGACCCGAAGCGTCAACACTGAAGCTTTCTTT
.,.,TRBV27,TRBJ1-2,CASSLGPEYGYTF,TGTGCCAGCAGTTTAGGACCAGAATATGGCTACACCTTC
TRBD2,many,TRBV4-2,TRBJ2-1,CASSLGTSGRARNEQFF,TGTGCCAGCAGCCTTGGGACTAGCGGGAGGGCACGGAATGAGCAGTTCTTC
.,.,TRBV10-3,TRBJ1-3,CAIRQSSGNTIYF,TGTGCCATCAGACAGAGCTCTGGAAACACCATATATTTT
TRBD1,.,TRBV5-6,TRBJ1-5,CASSPGQDTSNQPQHF,TGTGCCAGCAGCCCGGGACAGGATACCAGCAATCAGCCCCAGCATTTT
TRBD2,.,TRBV7-2,TRBJ2-1,CASSSSGSTYNEQFF,TGTGCCAGCAGCTCCAGCGGGAGTACCTACAATGAGCAGTTCTTC
.,.,TRBV7-9,TRBJ2-7,CASSSVGSADSYEQYF,TGTGCCAGCAGCTCAGTAGGTTCTGCGGACTCCTACGAGCAGTACTTC
.,.,TRBV7-9,TRBJ2-2,CASSQDESGGVRELFF,TGCGCCAGCAGCCAAGATGAGAGCGGAGGGGTGAGGGAGCTGTTTTTT
.,many,TRBV5-5,TRBJ2-7,CASSLVGGRYEQYF,TGTGCCAGCAGCTTGGTTGGGGGTAGGTACGAGCAGTACTTC
.,many,TRBV2,TRBJ2-7,CASNQLRMGFYEQYF,TGTGCCAGCAACCAACTCCGCATGGGCTTCTACGAGCAGTACTTC
TRBD1,.,TRBV20-1,TRBJ2-7,CSAGGTGIRREYEQYF,TGCAGTGCTGGGGGGACAGGGATCAGGAGGGAGTACGAGCAGTACTTC
.,.,TRBV7-9,TRBJ2-5,CASSRLSTQETQYF,TGTGCCAGCAGCAGACTAAGCACCCAAGAGACCCAGTACTTC